These 9 T cell receptor beta chains share one sample of origin, sequenced in a study of blood T cell repertoires in COVID-19. Here immunoSEQ multiplex PCR was the method, and the copy in TCRdb shows in-frame clones only, minus some. The sample includes roughly 380,000 clones, approximately 90% seen only once; the top ten take roughly 1.5%. Material: peripheral blood. These receptors were taken from a woman aged 40 to 50 with COVID-19, enrolled during active disease.

V and J are TRBV18 and TRBJ1-1, with 8 positions matching TRBD1. CDR1 is KGHSH and CDR2 is LQKENI in the germline V gene. The CDR3 is made up of 16 amino acids. The junction had 7 bases not matched to a gene; V was cut back by 2 bases and J by 2 bases. The CDR3 is CASSPNTGGGNTEAFF. In DNA form, the CDR3 reads TGTGCCAGCTCACCAAATACAGGGGGGGGAAACACTGAAGCTTTCTTT.

This chain's CDR3 is CASSFGTGQETQYF. The CDR3 bases are TGCGCCAGCAGCTTTGGCACGGGACAAGAGACCCAGTACTTC. This sequence joins TRBV5-1 and TRBJ2-5, with D maybe TRBD2 (5 bases). V lost 2 bases to trimming and J lost 2 bases, with 10 bases between them. The CDR3 length is 14 residues. Germline V CDR1 and CDR2: SGHRS, YFSETQ.

The V call is TRBV3-1 (or the pseudogene TRBV3-2), the J call TRBJ1-5; D remains ambiguous. Looked up from germline, CDR1 is LGHDT and CDR2 is YNNKEL (reference sequence). V dropped 4 bases and J dropped 10 bases, with 14 bases sitting between them. CDR3 length: 13 amino acids. CDR3 sequence: CASSPFRQAPQHF. The DNA of the CDR3 is TGTGCCAGCAGCCCCTTCCGGCAGGCACCCCAGCATTTT.

This clone occurred once. The chain carries TRBV7-8 and TRBJ1-2; 7 nucleotides line up with TRBD1. The CDR3 has 15 residues. CDR1 and CDR2 (germline): SGHVS, FQNEAQ. V was pared by 5 bases and J by 2 bases, with 8 bases of the junction left unmatched. CDR3 DNA: TGTGCCAGCAGCCCAGGGGGACAGAGAAACTATGGCTACACCTTC. This codes for CASSPGGQRNYGYTF.

This clone was detected only a few times. The rearrangement uses TRBV5-4 and TRBJ1-2; 9 bases are a match to TRBD1. CDR1 and CDR2 from the germline V gene are SGHNT and YYREEE (reference sequence). V shed 3 bases and J 3 bases; nucleotides not matched to a gene: 0. CDR3 length: 13 amino acids. This CDR3 is CASSWDRDYGYTF. The DNA for the CDR3 is TGTGCCAGCAGCTGGGACAGGGACTATGGCTACACCTTC. The entire variable domain, with the rest obtained from reference TRBV5-4 and TRBJ1-2, is as follows: ETGVTQSPTHLIKTRGQQVTLRCSSQSGHNTVSWYQQALGQGPQFIFQYYREEENGRGNFPPRFSGLQFPNYSSELNVNALELDDSALYLCASSWDRDYGYTFGSGTRLTVV.

The chain joins TRBV5-1 to TRBJ2-7; 8 positions match TRBD1. The junction had 10 bases not matched to a gene; V was cut back by 5 bases and J by 0 bases. The CDR3 runs to 16 residues. Germline assignment: CDR1 SGHRS and CDR2 YFSETQ. The CDR3 protein is CASRPFQGAPSYEQYF. The DNA of the CDR3 is TGCGCCAGCAGACCCTTCCAGGGGGCGCCCTCCTACGAGCAGTACTTC.

The rearrangement links TRBV6-5 to TRBJ2-7; TRBD2 might be the D (5 bases). Between the trimmed V and J ends, which lost 6 bases and 5 bases, there was a span of 14 bases. The germline CDR1 and CDR2 sequences are MNHEY and SVGAGI. The CDR3 loop spans 13 amino acids. CDR3 amino acids: CASRSPGFDEQYF. DNA of the CDR3: TGTGCCAGCAGGTCGCCGGGATTTGACGAGCAGTACTTC.

The chain employs TRBV20-1 and TRBJ2-1, with a tentative D call TRBD2 (6 bases). The CDR3 loop spans 10 amino acids. The V end lost 5 bases, the J end lost 14 bases, and 13 bases lay between the germline ends. CDR1 and CDR2 from the germline V gene are DFQATT and SNEGSKA (reference sequence). The DNA for the CDR3 is TGCAGTGCTGGTCTCTCGGGGGAGTTCTTC. Amino acid sequence: CSAGLSGEFF.

CDR3 residues: CASKEGMNTEAFF. As DNA, the CDR3 is TGTGCCAGCAAGGAGGGGATGAACACTGAAGCTTTCTTT. The chain joins TRBV13 to TRBJ1-1, with D possibly being TRBD1 (5 bases). V was pared by 7 bases and J by 0 bases, with 9 bases between. CDR1 PRHDT and CDR2 FYEKMQ come from the germline V gene (reference sequence). The CDR3 is 13 amino acids.